One and the same sample provided the 20 T cell receptor beta chains below, sequenced in a study of blood T cell repertoires in COVID-19. Produced via immunoSEQ multiplex PCR; TCRdb's table is partial and in-frame only. The sample holds about 90,000 clones, approximately 78% seen once. Sequenced sample: peripheral blood. All receptors come from a human donor in a cohort sampled during active COVID-19.

In this sample, this clone turned up a few times. This chain connects TRBV30 to TRBJ1-1; TRBD1 might be the D (6 bases). The V end lost 2 bases, the J end lost 1 base, and 8 bases lay between the germline ends. Germline V gene sequence: CDR1 GTSNPN, CDR2 SVGIG (reference sequence). CDR3 length: 13 amino acids. The CDR3 sequence: CAWSTTGNTEAFF. For the CDR3, the DNA is TGTGCCTGGAGTACGACAGGGAACACTGAAGCTTTCTTT.

This clone was observed a single time. This CDR3 is CAISEARAYSGYTF. The CDR3 nucleotides are TGTGCCATCAGTGAGGCCAGGGCTTATTCTGGCTACACCTTC. The chain is built from TRBV10-3 and TRBJ1-2; D perhaps matches TRBD1 (5 bases). Trimming took 2 bases from V and 7 from J, leaving 14 bases between them. This CDR3 is built from 14 residues. The germline V gene has CDR1 ENHRY and CDR2 SYGVKD.

The J gene is TRBJ1-5, the V gene TRBV4-3; D unclear. This CDR3 spans 15 amino acids. Germline assignment: CDR1 LGHNA and CDR2 YSLEER. V lost 0 bases and J 1 base, leaving 7 bases between the germline ends. CDR3 region: CASSQDPQSNQPQHF. CDR3 sequence (DNA): TGCGCCAGCAGCCAAGACCCACAGAGCAATCAGCCCCAGCATTTT.

The chain recombines TRBV6-1 with TRBJ2-7; D is ambiguous. Germline lookup yields CDR1 MNHNS and CDR2 SASEGT. The CDR3 is 13 residues long. Trimming removed 2 bases from V and 2 bases from J, with 7 bases in between. In DNA form, the CDR3 reads TGTGCCAGCAGTGAACAGTTGGCCTACGAGCAGTACTTC. This gives the protein CASSEQLAYEQYF.

This clone occurred once. This sequence joins TRBV28 and TRBJ2-3; 13 bases are a match to TRBD2. CDR3 length equals 16 residues. Unmatched junction bases numbered 7, after V lost 5 bases and J lost 5 bases. Germline CDR1 is MDHEN and CDR2 is SYDVKM. The CDR3 nucleotides read TGTGCCAGCAGTGATACTAGCGGGGGGGCACGAGATACGCAGTATTTT. Its translation: CASSDTSGGARDTQYF.

The CDR3 DNA reads as TGTGCCAGCAGGTCCATTTCAGGGGGCTCTGAAGCTTTCTTT. Translating it yields CASRSISGGSEAFF. The chain joins TRBV6-5 to TRBJ1-1; 8 bases map to TRBD1. The CDR3 loop spans 14 amino acids. CDR1 and CDR2 from the germline V gene are MNHEY and SVGAGI. V shed 6 bases, J shed 6 bases, and the junction held 9 bases outside the gene matches.

The CDR3 loop is CASSFDPGQDNSPLHF. Here the CDR3 DNA reads TGTGCCAGCAGCTTCGACCCGGGACAGGATAATTCACCCCTCCACTTT. The chain is built from TRBV5-4 and TRBJ1-6; 8 bases fit TRBD1. Germline trimming cut 2 bases from V and 5 bases from J; bases unmatched to any gene: 6. CDR3 length: 16 amino acids. Germline CDR1 and CDR2: SGHNT and YYREEE (reference sequence).

The chain recombines TRBV3-1 (or the pseudogene TRBV3-2) with TRBJ2-7, with a weak D call TRBD2 (5 bases). The germline V and J ends were trimmed by 1 base and 7 bases, with 14 bases remaining between them. Germline CDR1 reads LGHDT; CDR2 reads YNNKEL (reference sequence). The CDR3 sequence is 14 residues long. CDR3 protein: CASSQVLGGREQYF. CDR3 coding DNA: TGTGCCAGCAGCCAAGTGCTTGGAGGACGAGAGCAGTACTTC.

V and J are TRBV27 and TRBJ1-6; D is ambiguous. The germline CDR1 and CDR2 sequences are MNHEY and SMNVEV (reference sequence). This CDR3 spans 13 amino acids. V shed 3 bases and J shed 9 bases, with 9 bases lying between them. CDR3: CASSFEELSPLHF. The CDR3 nucleotides read TGTGCCAGCAGTTTTGAGGAGCTTTCACCCCTCCACTTT.

In DNA form, the CDR3 reads TGTGCCAGCAGCTTGGGAGAAGGCTGGAGGGAGACCCAGTACTTC. Its translation is CASSLGEGWRETQYF. This chain joins TRBV7-9 and TRBJ2-5; D may be TRBD2 (5 bases). The CDR3 totals 15 residues. Trimming took off 3 bases at V and 5 bases at J, with 16 bases between the two ends. Germline CDR1 and CDR2: SEHNR and FQNEAQ (reference sequence). The entire variable domain, with the rest obtained from reference TRBV7-9 and TRBJ2-5, is as follows: DTGVSQNPRHKITKRGQNVTFRCDPISEHNRLYWYRQTLGQGPEFLTYFQNEAQLEKSRLLSDRFSAERPKGSFSTLEIQRTEQGDSAMYLCASSLGEGWRETQYFGPGTRLLVL.

The chain has TRBV3-1 (or the pseudogene TRBV3-2) and TRBJ1-2; D possibly corresponds to TRBD1 (5 bases). This CDR3 is 14 amino acids long. The ends were cut back, 3 bases at V and 2 bases at J, with 10 bases in the middle. Germline CDR1 is LGHDT and CDR2 is YNNKEL (reference sequence). The CDR3 loop is CASSQGLTNYGYTF. DNA for the CDR3: TGTGCCAGCAGCCAGGGACTGACGAACTATGGCTACACCTTC.

The V call is TRBV7-8, the J call TRBJ2-4, with 12 bases fitting TRBD2. Germline V lookup: CDR1 SGHVS, CDR2 FQNEAQ. The CDR3 length is 15 residues. V trimming: 4 bases; J trimming: 8 bases; junction bases outside the gene matches: 6. CDR3 nucleotides: TGTGCCAGCAGCTCCCGGACTAGCGGGGCCGACATTCAGTACTTC. It yields the protein CASSSRTSGADIQYF. Together with reference TRBV7-8 and TRBJ2-4, the CDR3 gives the full variable domain: GAGVSQSPRYKVAKRGQDVALRCDPISGHVSLFWYQQALGQGPEFLTYFQNEAQLDKSGLPSDRFFAERPEGSVSTLKIQRTQQEDSAVYLCASSSRTSGADIQYFGAGTRLSVL.

This chain joins TRBV30 and TRBJ2-1, with 7 bases that match TRBD2. The J segment lost 4 bases and the V segment lost 1 base, leaving 10 bases of the junction unmatched. Germline lookup yields CDR1 GTSNPN and CDR2 SVGIG (reference sequence). This CDR3 is 16 amino acids long. The CDR3 region is CAWSGAGVTIYNEQFF. In nucleotides, the CDR3 is TGTGCCTGGAGTGGGGCGGGGGTAACCATTTACAATGAGCAGTTCTTC.

The genes are TRBV5-1 and TRBJ1-4, with no clear D. Trimming removed 0 bases at V and 7 bases at J, with 10 bases between. Germline CDR1 and CDR2: SGHRS and YFSETQ. The CDR3 runs to 14 residues. The CDR3 region is CASSLAYEGEKLFF. DNA for the CDR3: TGCGCCAGCAGCTTGGCTTATGAGGGTGAAAAACTGTTTTTT.

The V call is TRBV4-3, the J call TRBJ2-3; 11 positions match TRBD2. V lost 3 bases to trimming and J lost 4 bases; unmatched junction nucleotides: 6. The length of the CDR3 is 16 residues. Germline V lookup: CDR1 LGHNA, CDR2 YSLEER. The CDR3 DNA reads TGCGCCAGCAGCCAGCCGACTAGCGGGGTCGCAGATACGCAGTATTTT. Its translation: CASSQPTSGVADTQYF.

This clone was detected once. CDR3 in amino acids: CASSPPGAVDTQYF. DNA for the CDR3: TGTGCCAGCTCACCACCGGGGGCTGTGGATACGCAGTATTTT. V is TRBV18 and J is TRBJ2-3; D is perhaps TRBD1 (6 bases). The germline V gene has CDR1 KGHSH and CDR2 LQKENI. This CDR3 contains 14 residues. V was shortened by 0 bases and J by 6 bases, with 10 bases between the two germline ends.

The chain carries TRBV5-1 and TRBJ1-2, with 10 bases that match TRBD1. The CDR3 covers 16 residues. Looked up from germline, CDR1 is SGHRS and CDR2 is YFSETQ. V shed 4 bases and J 4 bases; nucleotides not matched to a gene: 10. In nucleotides, the CDR3 is TGCGCCAGCAGCGCAGGGACAGGGGAGGTTACCTATGGCTACACCTTC. Translated, it gives CASSAGTGEVTYGYTF. The variable domain in full, with the rest retrieved from reference TRBV5-1 and TRBJ1-2, is KAGVTQTPRYLIKTRGQQVTLSCSPISGHRSVSWYQQTPGQGLQFLFEYFSETQRNKGNFPGRFSGRQFSNSRSEMNVSTLELGDSALYLCASSAGTGEVTYGYTFGSGTRLTVV.

This clone was found once. The chain's CDR3 is CASSVGQGAIGYTF. CDR3 DNA sequence: TGTGCCAGCAGCGTGGGACAGGGGGCGATTGGCTACACCTTC. The chain links TRBV9 to TRBJ1-2; 12 nucleotides line up with TRBD1. The trim removed 2 bases at V and 7 bases at J, leaving 3 bases unmatched. The CDR3 contains 14 residues. CDR1 is SGDLS and CDR2 is YYNGEE in the germline V gene.

The chain carries TRBV28 and TRBJ2-5, with 7 nucleotides matching TRBD2. CDR3 length: 12 amino acids. From germline, CDR1 is MDHEN and CDR2 SYDVKM. Trimming took 5 bases from V and 5 from J; bases not matched to a gene: 2. CDR3 sequence reads: CASSVGGETQYF. CDR3 coding DNA: TGTGCCAGCAGTGTCGGGGGGGAGACCCAGTACTTC.

The J gene is TRBJ1-5, the V gene TRBV28; D might be TRBD1 (6 bases). The ends were cut back, 2 bases at V and 3 bases at J, with 11 bases in the middle. Germline V gives CDR1 MDHEN, CDR2 SYDVKM. The CDR3 is 15 residues long. CDR3 nucleotides: TGTGCCAGCAGTTTAGTAGGACAGTCCAATCAGCCCCAGCATTTT. This gives the protein CASSLVGQSNQPQHF.